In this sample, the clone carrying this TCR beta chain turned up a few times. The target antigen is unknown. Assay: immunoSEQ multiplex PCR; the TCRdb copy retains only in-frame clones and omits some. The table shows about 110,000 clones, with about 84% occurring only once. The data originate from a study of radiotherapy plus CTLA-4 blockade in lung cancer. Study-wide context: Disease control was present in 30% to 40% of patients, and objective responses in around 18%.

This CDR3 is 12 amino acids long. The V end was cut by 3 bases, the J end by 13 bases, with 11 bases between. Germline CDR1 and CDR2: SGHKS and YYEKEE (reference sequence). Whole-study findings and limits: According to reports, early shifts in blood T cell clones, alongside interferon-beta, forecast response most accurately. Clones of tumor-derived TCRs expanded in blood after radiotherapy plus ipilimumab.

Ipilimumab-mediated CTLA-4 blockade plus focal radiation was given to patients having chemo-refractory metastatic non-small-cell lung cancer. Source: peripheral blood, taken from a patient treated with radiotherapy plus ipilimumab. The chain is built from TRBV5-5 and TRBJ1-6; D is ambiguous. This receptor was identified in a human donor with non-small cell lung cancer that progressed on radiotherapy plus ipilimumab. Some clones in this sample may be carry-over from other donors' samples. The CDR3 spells CASSWADVPLHF. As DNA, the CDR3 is TGTGCCAGCAGCTGGGCCGACGTGCCCCTCCACTTT.